These 29 T cell receptor beta chains share one sample of origin, sequenced in a study of CD8 T cells in ankylosing spondylitis. Study outcomes and limitations: Among TCR beta sequences, a motif of under ten highly homologous variants appeared characteristic of ankylosing spondylitis blood.

Their specific antigens are unknown. TCRdb redid the calling of the 5' RACE reads with MiXCR, one entry per CDR3 protein. This sample has about 540,000 distinct CDR3 sequences, with roughly an eighth found just once. The specimen was blood, either unsorted or a sorted T cell fraction (not recorded which). Receptors were obtained from a male donor with ankylosing spondylitis.

This clonotype was counted only a few times. The CDR3 reads CASSLGWDSTYNEQFF. The CDR3 DNA reads TGTGCCAGCAGTTTGGGTTGGGACTCCACCTACAATGAGCAGTTCTTC. The chain joins TRBV6-5 to TRBJ2-1; tentative D call: TRBD2 (6 bases). This CDR3 has 16 residues. The germline V gene encodes CDR1 MNHEY and CDR2 SVGAGI. V was shortened by 4 bases and J by 2 bases, with 15 bases between the two germline ends.

This clonotype was counted only a few times. V gene TRBV6-1 combines with J gene TRBJ2-2; D possibly corresponds to TRBD2 (5 bases). CDR1 MNHNS and CDR2 SASEGT come from the germline V gene. The ends were cut back, 4 bases at V and 4 bases at J, with 16 bases in the middle. There are 16 residues in the CDR3. This chain's CDR3 is CASSARRRVATGELFF. The CDR3 DNA reads as TGTGCCAGCAGTGCAAGGAGGCGGGTAGCCACCGGGGAGCTGTTTTTT.

This clonotype was seen at least ten times. In DNA, the CDR3 is TGTGCCAGCAGCCCCTCAGCGAACACTGAAGCTTTCTTT. Its protein is CASSPSANTEAFF. The V call is TRBV7-9, the J call TRBJ1-1; no clear D. Germline V gene lookup returns CDR1 SEHNR and CDR2 FQNEAQ (reference sequence). The length of the CDR3 is 13 residues. V was trimmed by 5 bases and J by 1 base, leaving 8 bases between them.

This clonotype was detected a few times. The gene calls are TRBV7-9 and TRBJ2-1; 15 positions agree with TRBD2. After removal of 8 bases from V and 2 bases from J, the junction contained 4 bases not matched to a gene. CDR1 is SEHNR and CDR2 is FQNEAQ in the germline V gene (reference sequence). The CDR3 extends over 16 amino acids. CDR3 coding DNA: TGTGCCAGCGTCGGGACTAGCGGGAGGACCTACAATGAGCAGTTCTTC. This sequence encodes CASVGTSGRTYNEQFF.

This clonotype was detected a few times. The J gene is TRBJ1-3, the V gene TRBV15; 7 bases match TRBD1. The V and J ends lost 1 base and 15 bases, in that order; junction bases with no gene match: 9. The CDR3 contains 13 residues. CDR1 is LNHNV, CDR2 YYDKDF, per germline (reference sequence). For the CDR3, the DNA is TGTGCCACCAGCAGAGCCTCCACCGGGGACAGATATTTT. Translating it yields CATSRASTGDRYF.

The J gene is TRBJ2-1, the V gene TRBV4-1; weak D call: TRBD2 (6 bases). The CDR3 has 15 residues. Germline loops: CDR1 MGHRA, CDR2 YSYEKL. V was shortened by 3 bases and J by 1 base, with 10 bases between the two germline ends. The CDR3 here is CASSHRDLSYNEQFF. The CDR3 DNA reads as TGCGCCAGCAGCCACCGGGACTTATCCTACAATGAGCAGTTCTTC.

This clonotype turned up a few times. The chain recombines TRBV5-1 with TRBJ2-5; D may be TRBD1 or TRBD2 (5 bases each). Trimming removed 4 bases from V and 7 bases from J, with 20 bases in between. Germline V gene sequence: CDR1 SGHRS, CDR2 YFSETQ. The CDR3 runs to 15 residues. This CDR3 is CASSTGDLDGGTQYF. CDR3 bases: TGCGCCAGCAGCACTGGGGACCTCGATGGTGGGACCCAGTACTTC.

This clonotype has at least ten counts. The chain couples TRBV5-1 to TRBJ2-5; TRBD2 matches 10 bases. V trimming: 3 bases; J trimming: 0 bases; junction bases outside the gene matches: 8. This CDR3 spans 17 amino acids. The germline CDR1 and CDR2 sequences are SGHRS and YFSETQ. This CDR3 reads CASSWTGTSEYQETQYF. CDR3 nucleotide sequence: TGCGCCAGCAGCTGGACCGGGACTAGCGAGTACCAAGAGACCCAGTACTTC.

This clonotype was picked up many times. The chain has TRBV3-1 and TRBJ2-7, with 7 bases fitting TRBD1. CDR3 length: 13 residues. V trimming: 1 base; J trimming: 3 bases; junction bases outside the gene matches: 0. Per the germline V gene, CDR1 is LGHDT and CDR2 is YNNKEL (reference sequence). The chain's CDR3 is CASSQGQGYEQYF. DNA of the CDR3: TGTGCCAGCAGCCAAGGACAGGGCTACGAGCAGTACTTC.

This chain uses TRBV5-1 with TRBJ2-3, with 8 bases that match TRBD1. This CDR3 region has 15 residues. The V gene end was trimmed by 4 bases and the J gene end by 4 bases; junction bases not matched to a gene: 8. Germline CDR1 SGHRS, CDR2 YFSETQ. The CDR3 nucleotides read TGCGCCAGCAGCGCAAGACAGGGGTCGGCAGATACGCAGTATTTT. It codes for CASSARQGSADTQYF.

This clonotype was seen more than once but under ten times. V gene TRBV12-3 or TRBV12-4 combines with J gene TRBJ2-5, with D perhaps TRBD2 (5 bases). This CDR3 spans 16 amino acids. V was clipped by 0 bases and J by 5 bases, with 16 bases between them. The CDR3 DNA reads TGTGCCAGCAGTTTAGCAGGACCGCAGAGAGGGGAGACCCAGTACTTC. Amino acid sequence: CASSLAGPQRGETQYF.

This clonotype was recorded at least ten times. V gene TRBV29-1 combines with J gene TRBJ1-1; weak D call: TRBD1 (6 bases). Germline V gene data show CDR1 as SQVTM and CDR2 as ANQGSEA. The CDR3 runs to 13 residues. Deletions cut 4 bases from V and 0 bases from J, with 9 bases between. CDR3 sequence reads: CSVGQEMNTEAFF. Here the CDR3 DNA reads TGCAGCGTTGGACAGGAAATGAACACTGAAGCTTTCTTT. Drawing the rest from reference TRBV29-1 and TRBJ1-1, the complete variable domain is SAVISQKPSRDICQRGTSLTIQCQVDSQVTMMFWYRQQPGQSLTLIATANQGSEATYESGFVIDKFPISRPNLTFSTLTVSNMSPEDSSIYLCSVGQEMNTEAFFGQGTRLTVV.

The chain recombines TRBV7-2 with TRBJ2-1; 8 bases map to TRBD2. V was clipped by 5 bases and J by 3 bases; unmatched bases: 9. The CDR3 length is 16 residues. Germline CDR1 and CDR2: SGHTA and FQGNSA. The CDR3 DNA reads TGTGCCAGCAGCCCTGCCCCGGCGGGGGGCTACAATGAGCAGTTCTTC. Translated: CASSPAPAGGYNEQFF.

The CDR3 reads CSVEGLAGVYEQYV. The DNA for the CDR3 is TGCAGCGTTGAAGGGTTAGCCGGGGTTTACGAGCAGTACGTC. The gene calls are TRBV29-1 and TRBJ2-7; weak D call: TRBD2 (5 bases). Trimming left V 1 base short and J 4 bases short, with 14 bases between. From germline, CDR1 is SQVTM and CDR2 ANQGSEA. CDR3 length equals 14 residues.

This clonotype has more than one count but fewer than ten. This rearrangement joins TRBV25-1 to TRBJ2-7; D perhaps matches TRBD2 (5 bases). V was shortened by 2 bases and J by 5 bases, with 13 bases between the two germline ends. The length of the CDR3 is 14 residues. Germline V gene sequence: CDR1 MGHDK, CDR2 SYGVNS. CDR3 bases: TGTGCCAGCAGTGAACCCGGGGAAGGGAACGAGCAGTACTTC. This encodes CASSEPGEGNEQYF.

In its sample, this clonotype was seen a few times. The J gene is TRBJ1-1, the V gene TRBV2, with D maybe TRBD1 (5 bases). V shed 8 bases and J shed 1 base, with 11 bases lying between them. Germline assignment: CDR1 SNHLY and CDR2 FYNNEI. The CDR3 has 13 amino acids. CDR3 protein: CASEGETNTEAFF. Written as DNA, the CDR3 is TGTGCCAGCGAAGGGGAGACGAACACTGAAGCTTTCTTT.

The CDR3 region has the DNA TGTGCCAGCAGCTTAGAGGTCCTGAACTCCTACGAGCAGTACTTC. Translation: CASSLEVLNSYEQYF. V and J are TRBV11-2 and TRBJ2-7, with no clear D. Germline V gene data show CDR1 as SGHAT and CDR2 as FQNNGV. V lost 0 bases and J lost 0, with 9 bases in between. The CDR3 totals 15 residues.

This clonotype occurred a few times. This sequence joins TRBV6-1 and TRBJ2-7, with D possibly matching TRBD2 (5 bases). The CDR3 loop spans 12 amino acids. The V gene lost 5 bases and the J gene lost 4 bases, with 9 bases spanning the gap. The V gene's germline CDR1 is MNHNS and CDR2 SASEGT. The CDR3 sequence: CASSPRGYEQYV. The CDR3 DNA is TGTGCCAGCAGTCCACGCGGGTACGAGCAGTACGTC.

This clonotype was recorded a few times. This chain uses TRBV5-6 with TRBJ2-3, with TRBD2 matching 11 bases. V shed 4 bases, J shed 4 bases, and the junction held 11 bases outside the gene matches. Germline CDR1 and CDR2: SGHDT and YYEEEE. CDR3 size: 17 residues. This chain's CDR3 is CASSRTSGHSPSDTQYF. CDR3 nucleotide sequence: TGTGCCAGCAGCCGGACTAGCGGGCATAGCCCCTCAGATACGCAGTATTTT. Full variable domain (remainder filled in from reference TRBV5-6 and TRBJ2-3): DAGVTQSPTHLIKTRGQQVTLRCSPKSGHDTVSWYQQALGQGPQFIFQYYEEEERQRGNFPDRFSGHQFPNYSSELNVNALLLGDSALYLCASSRTSGHSPSDTQYFGPGTRLTVL.

This clonotype has at least ten counts. The chain employs TRBV10-2 and TRBJ2-1, with D perhaps TRBD1 (6 bases). The CDR3 consists of 13 residues. Germline CDR1 WSHSY, CDR2 SAAADI. V gave up 3 bases and J gave up 8 bases, with 11 bases separating them. The CDR3 coding sequence is TGCGCCAGCAGTGAAAGGGGGAGAGATGAGCAGTTCTTC. Amino acids: CASSERGRDEQFF.

The chain employs TRBV6-1 and TRBJ2-5, with 8 nucleotides matching TRBD2. The V gene end was trimmed by 7 bases and the J gene end by 0 bases; junction bases not matched to a gene: 4. There are 14 residues in the CDR3. CDR1 and CDR2 (germline): MNHNS, SASEGT. CDR3 DNA: TGTGCCAGCAAGGTAGCGGGGAACCAAGAGACCCAGTACTTC. Amino acid sequence: CASKVAGNQETQYF.

The chain has TRBV5-1 and TRBJ2-4; D gene ambiguous. The germline V and J ends were trimmed by 4 bases and 0 bases, with 11 bases remaining between them. Germline loops: CDR1 SGHRS, CDR2 YFSETQ. The CDR3 contains 15 residues. For the CDR3, the DNA is TGCGCCAGCAGCGTAGGTTCGGGAGCCAAAAACATTCAGTACTTC. It is translated as CASSVGSGAKNIQYF.

This clonotype has just a few counts. The V gene is TRBV29-1, the J gene TRBJ2-7, with TRBD2 matching 7 bases. J was trimmed by 3 bases and V by 6 bases; bases with no gene match: 8. Germline values: CDR1 SQVTM, CDR2 ANQGSEA. This CDR3 has 13 amino acids. The CDR3, as DNA: TGCAGCGTGGATACGGGACTACACTACGAGCAGTACTTC. Its protein is CSVDTGLHYEQYF.

The sample holds many counts of this clonotype. The CDR3 bases are TGCAGTGCTAGTTCTCTAGGGAATCAGCCCCAGCATTTT. As protein: CSASSLGNQPQHF. This rearrangement joins TRBV20-1 to TRBJ1-5; D is ambiguous. This CDR3 is built from 13 residues. V was clipped by 3 bases and J by 4 bases, with 10 bases between them. Germline loops: CDR1 DFQATT, CDR2 SNEGSKA (reference sequence).

The sample holds a few counts of this clonotype. The chain links TRBV7-8 to TRBJ2-3; maybe TRBD2 (5 bases). This CDR3 spans 16 amino acids. Trimming stripped 5 bases from V and 0 bases from J, with 15 bases between. CDR1 is SGHVS, CDR2 FQNEAQ, per germline. The CDR3 nucleotides are TGTGCCAGCAGCGTAAGGACTCTCGGTAGCACAGATACGCAGTATTTT. Translation gives CASSVRTLGSTDTQYF.

This clonotype was found a few times. The V gene is TRBV7-9, the J gene TRBJ1-1; perhaps TRBD1 as D (5 bases). With 5 bases removed from V and 10 bases from J, the gap between germline ends came to 14 bases. Germline CDR1 and CDR2: SEHNR and FQNEAQ (reference sequence). The CDR3 has 12 residues. The DNA of the CDR3 is TGTGCCAGCAGCCATCCTCAGGGTCGAGCTTTCTTT. It is translated as CASSHPQGRAFF.

The count of this clonotype is one. The chain uses TRBV7-2 and TRBJ2-4; the match to TRBD1 covers 8 bases. CDR1 is SGHTA, CDR2 FQGNSA, per germline. J lost 0 bases, V lost 6 bases, and 10 bases had no gene match. The CDR3 contains 17 residues. CDR3 DNA: TGTGCCAGCAGTTTCCAGGGGGCCCTCCTAGCCAAAAACATTCAGTACTTC. This translates into CASSFQGALLAKNIQYF.

The rearrangement joins TRBV20-1 to TRBJ2-3; 8 bases align to TRBD1. Germline CDR1 is DFQATT and CDR2 is SNEGSKA (reference sequence). The CDR3 is made up of 15 amino acids. The V segment lost 1 base and the J segment 4 bases; nucleotides outside the gene matches: 7. CDR3 bases: TGCAGTGCTAGAGGATCAGGGGGCGACCCAGATACGCAGTATTTT. Translating gives CSARGSGGDPDTQYF.

The sample holds a few counts of this clonotype. This chain joins TRBV5-1 and TRBJ2-7; 7 bases fit TRBD1. Germline loops: CDR1 SGHRS, CDR2 YFSETQ. J gave up 2 bases and V 1 base, and 6 bases lay outside the gene matches. The CDR3 is made up of 15 amino acids. In DNA form, the CDR3 reads TGCGCCAGCAGCTTGAACCAAGGACAGGCCTACGAGCAGTACTTC. Its protein is CASSLNQGQAYEQYF.